This is a list of T cell receptor beta chains from one sample in a study of circulating and synovial CD4+ cells in juvenile arthritis. Data came from immunoSEQ multiplex PCR; TCRdb stores just in-frame clones and leaves some out. Of approximately 4,000 clones listed, 65% to 90% are singletons. Sequencing was performed on CD4+ T cells from synovial fluid. These receptors came from a human donor with juvenile idiopathic arthritis. CDR3s include the opening cysteine and the closing phenylalanine or tryptophan. The D gene is left open where the match is weak. Only some rows state a clone size, as once, few, many or a class for expanded clones.

V gene: TRBV12-5
J gene: TRBJ1-2
D gene: .
clone size: .
CDR3 protein: CASGLVEYGYTF
CDR3 DNA: TGTGCTAGTGGTTTGGTGGAGTATGGCTACACCTTC

V gene: TRBV2
J gene: TRBJ1-5
D gene: .
clone size: few
CDR3 protein: CASRVTGFGNQPQHF
CDR3 DNA: TGTGCCAGCAGAGTCACAGGGTTTGGCAATCAGCCCCAGCATTTT

V gene: TRBV18
J gene: TRBJ1-1
D gene: TRBD1
clone size: .
CDR3 protein: CASSWPGQGLTEAFF
CDR3 DNA: TGTGCCAGCTCATGGCCGGGACAGGGTCTGACTGAAGCTTTCTTT

V gene: TRBV6-1
J gene: TRBJ2-5
D gene: TRBD1
clone size: .
CDR3 protein: CASSDKPGQGFQETQYF
CDR3 DNA: TGTGCCAGCAGTGATAAACCGGGACAGGGTTTCCAAGAGACCCAGTACTTC

V gene: TRBV10-3
J gene: TRBJ2-1
D gene: .
clone size: .
CDR3 protein: CAISDFPGDHNEQFF
CDR3 DNA: TGTGCCATCAGTGATTTCCCCGGGGATCACAATGAGCAGTTCTTC

V gene: TRBV5-1
J gene: TRBJ1-1
D gene: TRBD1
clone size: .
CDR3 protein: CASSPRTGNTEAFF
CDR3 DNA: TGCGCCAGCAGCCCAAGGACAGGGAACACTGAAGCTTTCTTT

V gene: TRBV30
J gene: TRBJ2-3
D gene: .
clone size: .
CDR3 protein: CAWSVVGMRADTQYF
CDR3 DNA: TGTGCCTGGAGTGTGGTGGGGATGAGGGCAGATACGCAGTATTTT

V gene: TRBV18
J gene: TRBJ1-1
D gene: .
clone size: once
CDR3 protein: CASSQSTGTEAFF
CDR3 DNA: TGTGCCAGCTCACAAAGCACGGGAACGGAAGCTTTCTTT

V gene: TRBV9
J gene: TRBJ2-7
D gene: .
clone size: .
CDR3 protein: CASSSTGTHHEQYF
CDR3 DNA: TGTGCCAGCAGCTCAACGGGGACACATCACGAGCAGTACTTC

V gene: TRBV9
J gene: TRBJ1-2
D gene: .
clone size: .
CDR3 protein: CASRRTDFGYTF
CDR3 DNA: TGTGCCAGCAGGAGGACAGATTTTGGCTACACCTTC

V gene: TRBV7-9
J gene: TRBJ1-5
D gene: TRBD1
clone size: .
CDR3 protein: CASRNTGDNQPQHF
CDR3 DNA: TGTGCCAGCAGGAATACAGGGGACAATCAGCCCCAGCATTTT

V gene: TRBV11-2
J gene: TRBJ2-2
D gene: TRBD1
clone size: .
CDR3 protein: CASSPRQGAGELFF
CDR3 DNA: TGTGCCAGCAGCCCCAGACAGGGGGCCGGGGAGCTGTTTTTT

V gene: TRBV19
J gene: TRBJ2-7
D gene: TRBD2
clone size: .
CDR3 protein: CASSILAGASYEQYF
CDR3 DNA: TGTGCCAGTAGTATTCTAGCGGGAGCCTCCTACGAGCAGTACTTC

V gene: TRBV18
J gene: TRBJ1-5
D gene: .
clone size: once
CDR3 protein: CASSLQGGNQPQHF
CDR3 DNA: TGTGCCAGCTCGCTGCAGGGTGGCAATCAGCCCCAGCATTTT

V gene: TRBV10-3
J gene: TRBJ2-7
D gene: .
clone size: .
CDR3 protein: CAISDRTGSYEQYF
CDR3 DNA: TGTGCCATCAGTGACCGGACGGGATCCTACGAGCAGTACTTC

V gene: TRBV2
J gene: TRBJ2-7
D gene: TRBD2
clone size: few
CDR3 protein: CASSAGSGGTYEQYF
CDR3 DNA: TGTGCCAGCAGTGCGGGTAGCGGGGGAACCTACGAGCAGTACTTC

V gene: TRBV5-4
J gene: TRBJ2-6
D gene: .
clone size: .
CDR3 protein: CASSLGLNPSGANVLTF
CDR3 DNA: TGTGCCAGCAGCTTGGGACTTAATCCCTCTGGGGCCAACGTCCTGACTTTC

V gene: TRBV5-1
J gene: TRBJ1-1
D gene: .
clone size: once
CDR3 protein: CASREQGGTEAFF
CDR3 DNA: TGCGCCAGCAGAGAACAGGGCGGCACTGAAGCTTTCTTT

V gene: TRBV27
J gene: TRBJ2-7
D gene: TRBD1
clone size: few
CDR3 protein: CASSLRTGGTRFGYEQYF
CDR3 DNA: TGTGCCAGCAGTCTACGGACAGGGGGGACGCGGTTTGGCTACGAGCAGTACTTC

V gene: TRBV30
J gene: TRBJ1-2
D gene: TRBD1
clone size: .
CDR3 protein: CAWSIWTGNYGYTF
CDR3 DNA: TGTGCCTGGAGTATCTGGACAGGGAACTATGGCTACACCTTC

V gene: TRBV6-5
J gene: TRBJ1-2
D gene: .
clone size: .
CDR3 protein: CASSYTNGGGYTF
CDR3 DNA: TGTGCCAGCAGTTATACTAATGGAGGTGGCTACACCTTC

V gene: TRBV9
J gene: TRBJ2-1
D gene: .
clone size: .
CDR3 protein: CASSVGAGFSYNEQFF
CDR3 DNA: TGTGCCAGCAGCGTAGGGGCGGGGTTCTCCTACAATGAGCAGTTCTTC

V gene: TRBV4-3
J gene: TRBJ2-1
D gene: TRBD2
clone size: .
CDR3 protein: CASSQAAGGFSYNEQFF
CDR3 DNA: TGCGCCAGCAGCCAAGCGGCGGGGGGATTCTCCTACAATGAGCAGTTCTTC

V gene: TRBV20-1
J gene: TRBJ1-2
D gene: .
clone size: .
CDR3 protein: CSAPGGYGYTF
CDR3 DNA: TGCAGTGCTCCGGGTGGCTATGGCTACACCTTC

V gene: TRBV7-6
J gene: TRBJ2-1
D gene: TRBD1
clone size: .
CDR3 protein: CASSFRARGPSHNEQFF
CDR3 DNA: TGTGCCAGCAGCTTCAGGGCGAGGGGGCCCTCACACAATGAGCAGTTCTTC

V gene: TRBV4-1
J gene: TRBJ2-6
D gene: .
clone size: .
CDR3 protein: CASSRSSRGSGANVLTF
CDR3 DNA: TGCGCCAGCAGCCGAAGTTCGCGGGGCTCTGGGGCCAACGTCCTGACTTTC

V gene: TRBV25-1
J gene: TRBJ1-6
D gene: TRBD1
clone size: .
CDR3 protein: CASSPTSGTGNSPLHF
CDR3 DNA: TGTGCCAGCAGTCCTACATCCGGGACAGGAAATTCACCCCTCCACTTT

V gene: TRBV9
J gene: TRBJ1-1
D gene: TRBD1
clone size: .
CDR3 protein: CASSVGTGQGGFAEAFF
CDR3 DNA: TGTGCCAGCAGCGTAGGGACGGGACAGGGAGGGTTCGCTGAAGCTTTCTTT

V gene: TRBV5-4
J gene: TRBJ2-3
D gene: .
clone size: .
CDR3 protein: CASSSSPMTDTQYF
CDR3 DNA: TGTGCCAGCAGTTCTAGTCCCATGACAGATACGCAGTATTTT

V gene: TRBV6-5
J gene: TRBJ1-2
D gene: .
clone size: .
CDR3 protein: CASSVQGNYGYTF
CDR3 DNA: TGTGCCAGCAGTGTCCAGGGGAACTATGGCTACACCTTC

V gene: TRBV7-8
J gene: TRBJ2-2
D gene: .
clone size: .
CDR3 protein: CASSSVRGSTGELFF
CDR3 DNA: TGTGCCAGCAGCTCTGTCCGGGGGAGCACCGGGGAGCTGTTTTTT

V gene: TRBV5-1
J gene: TRBJ2-2
D gene: TRBD2
clone size: .
CDR3 protein: CASTGTSPSVSGELFF
CDR3 DNA: TGCGCCAGCACCGGGACTAGCCCTTCGGTGTCCGGGGAGCTGTTTTTT

V gene: TRBV25-1
J gene: TRBJ1-4
D gene: .
clone size: .
CDR3 protein: CPRGGKLFF
CDR3 DNA: TGTCCCCGAGGAGGAAAACTGTTTTTT

V gene: TRBV6-5
J gene: TRBJ1-6
D gene: .
clone size: .
CDR3 protein: CASSYSSGAYSPLHF
CDR3 DNA: TGTGCCAGCAGTTACTCCTCAGGGGCCTATTCCCCCCTCCACTTT

V gene: TRBV5-1
J gene: TRBJ2-2
D gene: TRBD1
clone size: .
CDR3 protein: CASSPDRGLNTGELFF
CDR3 DNA: TGCGCCAGCAGCCCCGACAGGGGGCTGAACACCGGGGAGCTGTTTTTT

V gene: TRBV19
J gene: TRBJ1-4
D gene: TRBD1
clone size: .
CDR3 protein: CASSIQGAAEKLFF
CDR3 DNA: TGTGCCAGTAGTATACAGGGGGCGGCGGAAAAACTGTTTTTT

V gene: TRBV7-2
J gene: TRBJ2-3
D gene: .
clone size: .
CDR3 protein: CGGAATSTDTQYF
CDR3 DNA: TGTGGGGGCGCGGCTACTAGCACAGATACGCAGTATTTT

V gene: TRBV28
J gene: TRBJ2-7
D gene: .
clone size: .
CDR3 protein: CASSFNGQNYEQYF
CDR3 DNA: TGTGCCAGCAGTTTTAACGGACAGAACTACGAGCAGTACTTC

V gene: TRBV27
J gene: TRBJ1-6
D gene: .
clone size: .
CDR3 protein: CASSPWRGRNSPLHF
CDR3 DNA: TGTGCCAGCAGTCCCTGGAGGGGCCGGAATTCACCCCTCCACTTT

V gene: TRBV27
J gene: TRBJ2-1
D gene: TRBD1
clone size: few
CDR3 protein: CASSSGTGPLLSYNEQFF
CDR3 DNA: TGTGCCAGCAGTTCAGGGACAGGGCCTTTGTTATCCTACAATGAGCAGTTCTTC